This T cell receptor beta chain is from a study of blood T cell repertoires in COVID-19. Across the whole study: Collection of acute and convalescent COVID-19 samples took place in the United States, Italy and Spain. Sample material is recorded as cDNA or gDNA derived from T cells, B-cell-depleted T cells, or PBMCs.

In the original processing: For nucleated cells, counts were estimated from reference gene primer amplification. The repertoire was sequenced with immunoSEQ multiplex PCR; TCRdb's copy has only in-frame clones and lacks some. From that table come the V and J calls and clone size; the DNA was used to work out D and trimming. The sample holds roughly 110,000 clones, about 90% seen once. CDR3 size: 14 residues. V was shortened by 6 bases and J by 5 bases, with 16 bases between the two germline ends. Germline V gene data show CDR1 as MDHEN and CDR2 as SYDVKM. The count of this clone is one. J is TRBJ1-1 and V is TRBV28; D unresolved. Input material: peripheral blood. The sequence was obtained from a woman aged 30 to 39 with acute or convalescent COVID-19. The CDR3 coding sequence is TGTGCCAGCAGACAACGAGGGTCACGGACTGAAGCTTTCTTT. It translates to CASRQRGSRTEAFF.